These 18 T cell receptor beta chains were sequenced from one sample in a study of blood T cells in healthy people across ages. A J-beta primer mix and a sample-barcoded 5' primer were used in a second PCR of roughly 7 to 12 cycles. TCRdb called the 5' RACE reads again in MiXCR, with one record for every CDR3 protein. The sample yields hundreds of thousands of distinct CDR3 sequences, about 42% seen once. Sequencing was carried out using blood. These TCRs come from a man aged 60 to 69 in good health.

The gene calls are TRBV12-3 or TRBV12-4 and TRBJ1-1; D gene ambiguous. This CDR3 comprises 14 residues. V lost 6 bases to trimming and J lost 0 bases, with 11 bases between them. Written as DNA, the CDR3 is TGTGCCAGCAGCAAAGAGTTGATGAACACTGAAGCTTTCTTT. Its translation: CASSKELMNTEAFF.

The chain joins TRBV20-1 to TRBJ2-7; 9 bases fit TRBD1. The better agreement between TRBJ2-5 and the DNA end casts doubt on the J call. The CDR3 covers 15 residues. Germline loops: CDR1 DFQATT, CDR2 SNEGSKA (reference sequence). In nucleotides, the CDR3 is TGCAGTGCTAGGGTGGGACAGGGCGATGTAGAGACCCAGTACTTC. Residues: CSARVGQGDVETQYF.

There are a few counts of this clonotype. The gene calls are TRBV20-1 and TRBJ1-4, with 8 bases matching TRBD1. This CDR3 has 12 amino acids. The junction had 1 base not matched to a gene; V was cut back by 5 bases and J by 5 bases. Germline assignment: CDR1 DFQATT and CDR2 SNEGSKA (reference sequence). The CDR3 reads CSADRGNEKLFF. The DNA of the CDR3 is TGCAGTGCTGACAGGGGAAATGAAAAACTGTTTTTT.

The sample holds a few counts of this clonotype. The chain couples TRBV4-1 to TRBJ2-7; 7 bases match TRBD1. CDR1 and CDR2 from the germline V gene are MGHRA and YSYEKL. The V gene end was trimmed by 0 bases and the J gene end by 8 bases; junction bases not matched to a gene: 10. This CDR3 is 15 amino acids long. DNA for the CDR3: TGCGCCAGCAGCCAAGAAGGTCGGACAGGAGATAAGCAGTACTTC. Protein product: CASSQEGRTGDKQYF.

The chain recombines TRBV3-1 with TRBJ2-6; no clear D gene. V dropped 1 base and J dropped 0 bases, with 7 bases sitting between them. This CDR3 comprises 16 residues. The germline CDR1 and CDR2 sequences are LGHDT and YNNKEL (reference sequence). The CDR3 reads CASSQGRRSGANVLTF. The CDR3 DNA is TGTGCCAGCAGCCAAGGTAGGCGCTCTGGGGCCAACGTCCTGACTTTC.

The V call is TRBV14, the J call TRBJ2-5, with 12 bases lining up with TRBD2. This CDR3 comprises 17 residues. The V segment lost 0 bases and the J segment 2 bases; nucleotides outside the gene matches: 4. CDR1 and CDR2 (germline): SGHDN, FVKESK. The CDR3 protein is CASSQDTSGGNQETQYF. The CDR3 DNA follows: TGTGCCAGCAGCCAAGATACTAGCGGGGGGAATCAAGAGACCCAGTACTTC.

The chain joins TRBV24-1 to TRBJ2-1; the D is unclear. The V end was cut by 4 bases, the J end by 7 bases, with 10 bases between. This CDR3 has 13 residues. Germline loops: CDR1 KGHDR, CDR2 SFDVKD. The CDR3 region is CATSDPLGNEQFF. The CDR3 DNA reads TGTGCCACCAGTGACCCACTGGGGAATGAGCAGTTCTTC.

This clonotype was seen only a few times. The chain couples TRBV5-1 to TRBJ2-7; TRBD1 matches 9 bases. The CDR3 extends over 17 amino acids. The germline V gene encodes CDR1 SGHRS and CDR2 YFSETQ. The J segment lost 3 bases and the V segment lost 4 bases, leaving 14 bases of the junction unmatched. For the CDR3, the DNA is TGCGCCAGCAGCCGCGGACAGGGGCGACCACTGATCTACGAGCAGTACTTC. Translation: CASSRGQGRPLIYEQYF. Based on the CDR3 plus reference TRBV5-1 and TRBJ2-7, the full variable domain is KAGVTQTPRYLIKTRGQQVTLSCSPISGHRSVSWYQQTPGQGLQFLFEYFSETQRNKGNFPGRFSGRQFSNSRSEMNVSTLELGDSALYLCASSRGQGRPLIYEQYFGPGTRLTVT.

This clonotype occurred a few times. V and J are TRBV5-1 and TRBJ2-1; 10 nucleotides line up with TRBD1. CDR1 is SGHRS, CDR2 YFSETQ, per germline. The CDR3 has 15 amino acids. V trimming: 0 bases; J trimming: 9 bases; junction bases outside the gene matches: 6. Here the CDR3 DNA reads TGCGCCAGCAGCTTGGGGGACAGGGGACGGGGTGAGCAGTTCTTC. It translates to CASSLGDRGRGEQFF. Drawing the rest from reference TRBV5-1 and TRBJ2-1, the complete variable domain is KAGVTQTPRYLIKTRGQQVTLSCSPISGHRSVSWYQQTPGQGLQFLFEYFSETQRNKGNFPGRFSGRQFSNSRSEMNVSTLELGDSALYLCASSLGDRGRGEQFFGPGTRLTVL.

This chain links TRBV7-2 with TRBJ1-1, with D tentatively TRBD1 (6 bases). This CDR3 is 14 amino acids long. V shed 5 bases and J shed 4 bases, with 14 bases lying between them. Germline loops: CDR1 SGHTA, CDR2 FQGNSA. CDR3 nucleotides: TGTGCCAGCAGCCACGTGACAGGCAGCACTGAAGCTTTCTTT. Translating gives CASSHVTGSTEAFF.

This clonotype was picked up a small number of times. V usage is TRBV28 and J usage is TRBJ2-7; TRBD2 is a possible D gene (6 bases). The length of the CDR3 is 14 residues. V was clipped by 5 bases and J by 6 bases, with 17 bases between them. Per germline, CDR1 MDHEN and CDR2 SYDVKM. The CDR3 DNA sequence: TGTGCCAGCAGTCGGACCGAGGAGGGTTCCGAGCAGTACTTC. Translation gives CASSRTEEGSEQYF.

This clonotype was recorded a few times. The V call is TRBV6-5, the J call TRBJ2-7, with a possible D match to TRBD1 (5 bases). The J call is in doubt because the DNA end fits TRBJ2-4 better. The CDR3 totals 15 residues. From germline, CDR1 is MNHEY and CDR2 SVGAGI. CDR3 region: CASSMAGFGKNIQYF. Written as DNA, the CDR3 is TGTGCCAGCAGCATGGCAGGGTTCGGCAAAAACATTCAGTACTTC.

This clonotype was picked up a small number of times. The chain couples TRBV12-3 or TRBV12-4 to TRBJ1-5; D possibly corresponds to TRBD1 (6 bases). The V end was cut by 6 bases, the J end by 4 bases, with 16 bases between. The CDR3 covers 15 residues. For the CDR3, the DNA is TGTGCCAGCAGCTTCGAGAGGGGGGGAAATCAGCCCCAGCATTTT. Translating it yields CASSFERGGNQPQHF.

The chain uses TRBV20-1 and TRBJ2-7, with D unclear. V was trimmed by 6 bases and J by 5 bases, leaving 23 bases between them. The CDR3 runs to 15 residues. Germline values: CDR1 DFQATT, CDR2 SNEGSKA (reference sequence). CDR3 sequence reads: CSAHGTRTPLHEQYF. Written as DNA, the CDR3 is TGCAGTGCCCACGGTACACGGACCCCTCTCCACGAGCAGTACTTC.

Worth noting for this clonotype: A much larger clone differs from this one at a single base, so this may be a read error. The J gene is TRBJ2-5, the V gene TRBV11-3; no reliable D call. The CDR3 contains 18 residues. Trimming left V 0 bases short and J 3 bases short, with 20 bases between. Looked up from germline, CDR1 is SGHNT and CDR2 is YENEEA. The CDR3 DNA reads TGTGCCAGCAGCTTAGATCAGCATCAGCTACCCCGAAAAGAGACCCAGTACTTC. Protein product: CASSLDQHQLPRKETQYF.

J is TRBJ2-3 and V is TRBV5-1; 11 bases are a match to TRBD2. The junction had 12 bases not matched to a gene; V was cut back by 7 bases and J by 5 bases. Germline V gene data show CDR1 as SGHRS and CDR2 as YFSETQ. The CDR3 contains 16 residues. The CDR3 reads CASFISGGAAEDTQYF. The CDR3 DNA reads TGCGCCAGCTTTATTAGCGGGGGGGCCGCTGAAGATACGCAGTATTTT.

Details on this clonotype: An end of the junction does not agree with germline; a read error may underlie this. V is TRBV28 and J is TRBJ2-3; D tentatively fits TRBD1 or TRBD2 (5 bases each). Per germline, CDR1 MDHEN and CDR2 SYDVKM. This CDR3 comprises 16 residues. CDR3 nucleotide sequence: TGTGCCAGCAGTTTATACTCAGGGAGTTTTACAGATATGCAGTATTTT. This gives the protein CASSLYSGSFTDMQYF.

This clonotype was detected only a few times. The chain carries TRBV6-2 or TRBV6-3 and TRBJ2-7; TRBD2 might be the D (6 bases). The V gene lost 2 bases and the J gene lost 2 bases, with 13 bases spanning the gap. The CDR3 totals 15 residues. Germline V gives CDR1 MNHEY, CDR2 SVGEGT. The CDR3 bases are TGTGCCAGCAGTTACGGCGGGACCTCGACCTACGAGCAGTACTTC. Translated, it gives CASSYGGTSTYEQYF.